The 30 T cell receptor beta chains presented below share a single source sample, sequenced in a study of T-cell memory formation after mild COVID-19. TCRdb reanalysed the 5' RACE reads using MiXCR and keeps one entry per CDR3 protein. The sample contains under 700,000 distinct CDR3 sequences, roughly 20% of which appear only once. The sample comprised PBMCs or a T cell subset sorted from them (not recorded which). These receptors all stem from an adult woman who had mild COVID-19 (a few samples of this study predate the infection). Cell type and time point are not known.

The chain joins TRBV6-6 to TRBJ1-2, with 7 bases matching TRBD1. This CDR3 is built from 13 residues. The V gene end was trimmed by 6 bases and the J gene end by 3 bases; junction bases not matched to a gene: 4. The germline V gene encodes CDR1 MNHNY and CDR2 SVGAGI (reference sequence). CDR3 residues: CASSETGDYGYTF. The CDR3 DNA follows: TGTGCCAGCAGCGAAACAGGGGACTATGGCTACACCTTC.

The chain combines TRBV15 with TRBJ2-5; perhaps TRBD2 as D (6 bases). The CDR3 loop spans 14 amino acids. V lost 4 bases and J lost 8, with 17 bases in between. Germline loops: CDR1 LNHNV, CDR2 YYDKDF (reference sequence). The CDR3 sequence is CATSTFGTEDTQYF. The CDR3 coding sequence is TGTGCCACCAGCACGTTTGGGACTGAGGATACCCAGTACTTC.

This clonotype showed up many times. J is TRBJ2-2 and V is TRBV6-6; 7 bases align to TRBD1. Germline values: CDR1 MNHNY, CDR2 SVGAGI (reference sequence). V dropped 5 bases and J dropped 1; count of bases not matched to a gene: 7. CDR3 length equals 16 residues. The CDR3 bases are TGTGCCAGCAGTGCTGGACAGGAGATGAACACCGGGGAGCTGTTTTTT. It encodes CASSAGQEMNTGELFF.

The V and J genes are TRBV27 and TRBJ2-7; unclear D gene. There are 12 residues in the CDR3. V was clipped by 6 bases and J by 9 bases, with 15 bases between them. Germline V gene data show CDR1 as MNHEY and CDR2 as SMNVEV (reference sequence). CDR3 nucleotide sequence: TGTGCCAGCAGCGCCGGACGCCATGGGCAGTACTTC. Its translation: CASSAGRHGQYF.

J is TRBJ1-1 and V is TRBV12-3 or TRBV12-4; 8 positions agree with TRBD1. This CDR3 is 15 amino acids long. With 2 bases clipped from V and 1 base from J, the junction kept 3 bases outside the gene matches. The CDR3, as DNA: TGTGCCAGCAGTTTACACGGGACAGGGAACACTGAAGCTTTCTTT. Translation: CASSLHGTGNTEAFF.

The chain uses TRBV6-1 and TRBJ1-5; tentatively, D is TRBD1 (6 bases). Trimming stripped 7 bases from V and 4 bases from J, with 8 bases between. Germline-derived CDR1 and CDR2 are MNHNS and SASEGT. This CDR3 is 12 amino acids long. The CDR3 DNA is TGTGCCAGCATCACAGGGAATCAGCCCCAGCATTTT. This encodes CASITGNQPQHF.

This clonotype came up once. The chain uses TRBV7-3 and TRBJ2-5, with 10 bases that match TRBD2. V shed 5 bases, J shed 0 bases, and the junction held 3 bases outside the gene matches. The CDR3 covers 15 residues. The V gene's germline CDR1 is SGHTA and CDR2 FQGTGA. Here the CDR3 reads CASSLAGVDQETQYF. CDR3 DNA: TGTGCCAGCAGCCTAGCGGGGGTGGACCAAGAGACCCAGTACTTC.

This clonotype has only a few counts. This chain joins TRBV6-5 and TRBJ2-3; unclear D gene. This CDR3 has 14 amino acids. V lost 8 bases to trimming and J lost 5 bases, with 17 bases between them. Germline CDR1 reads MNHEY; CDR2 reads SVGAGI. In DNA, the CDR3 is TGTGCCAGCGCCTACAGTGAACCCAGAGATACGCAGTATTTT. This translates into CASAYSEPRDTQYF.

The CDR3 reads CSVGTMFSKNIQYF. The CDR3 bases are TGCAGCGTGGGGACAATGTTTTCCAAAAACATTCAGTACTTC. The rearrangement uses TRBV29-1 and TRBJ2-4, with D tentatively TRBD1 (6 bases). Per germline, CDR1 SQVTM and CDR2 ANQGSEA. The CDR3 runs 14 residues. Deletions cut 6 bases from V and 2 bases from J, with 14 bases between.

This chain links TRBV4-1 with TRBJ1-1; D call uncertain. Germline CDR1 MGHRA, CDR2 YSYEKL. Trimming took off 4 bases at V and 1 base at J, with 13 bases between the two ends. The CDR3 has 15 residues. The chain's CDR3 is CASSRTEFSNTEAFF. DNA of the CDR3: TGCGCCAGCAGCCGGACGGAATTTTCGAACACTGAAGCTTTCTTT.

This clonotype was observed a few times. This sequence joins TRBV5-1 and TRBJ2-7; D not certain. The CDR3 extends over 14 amino acids. Trimming cost V 0 bases and J 0 bases, with 7 bases left between them. Germline-derived CDR1 and CDR2 are SGHRS and YFSETQ. The chain's CDR3 is CASSLALSSYEQYF. CDR3 sequence (DNA): TGCGCCAGCAGCTTGGCCCTGAGCTCCTACGAGCAGTACTTC.

CDR3 region: CASSRNSPLHF. The CDR3 nucleotides read TGTGCCAGCAGCCGAAATTCACCCCTCCACTTT. The V gene is TRBV6-1, the J gene TRBJ1-6; no clear D. Trimming pared 6 bases from V and 7 bases from J, leaving 4 bases between. The CDR3 sequence is 11 residues long. From germline, CDR1 is MNHNS and CDR2 SASEGT.

This sequence joins TRBV5-1 and TRBJ2-3; 9 bases match TRBD2. The CDR3 contains 15 residues. Germline V lookup: CDR1 SGHRS, CDR2 YFSETQ. Trimming at V came to 5 bases and at J to 4 bases, leaving 8 bases not matched to a gene. The CDR3 sequence: CASRGGLAEADTQYF. The CDR3 bases are TGCGCCAGCAGAGGGGGACTAGCCGAGGCAGATACGCAGTATTTT.

This clonotype was observed at least ten times. The chain has TRBV5-1 and TRBJ2-1, with TRBD1 identical over 8 bases. CDR1 is SGHRS, CDR2 YFSETQ, per germline. Trimming at V came to 2 bases and at J to 7 bases, leaving 5 bases not matched to a gene. This CDR3 is built from 14 residues. CDR3 DNA: TGCGCCAGCAGCTTCGGACAGGGAGGTAATGAGCAGTTCTTC. Amino acids: CASSFGQGGNEQFF.

This clonotype was detected a few times. The V and J genes are TRBV5-1 and TRBJ2-3; D is unclear. CDR1 and CDR2 (germline): SGHRS, YFSETQ. The CDR3 loop spans 12 amino acids. Trimming took 1 base from V and 5 from J, leaving 5 bases between them. Written as DNA, the CDR3 is TGCGCCAGCAGCTTGTATTTAGATACGCAGTATTTT. Its translation is CASSLYLDTQYF.

A few counts support this clonotype. A single base separates this from a much larger clone, so it may be a read error. The chain couples TRBV25-1 to TRBJ2-7; 11 positions agree with TRBD2. In germline, CDR1 is MGHDK, CDR2 SYGVNS. The CDR3 length is 13 residues. CDR3 amino acids: CARSSGGAHEQYF. The DNA for the CDR3 is TGTGCCCGCAGTAGCGGGGGGGCCCACGAGCAGTACTTC.

A few counts support this clonotype. This rearrangement joins TRBV24-1 to TRBJ2-5, with 11 bases that match TRBD2. Looked up from germline, CDR1 is KGHDR and CDR2 is SFDVKD. The CDR3 consists of 17 residues. Trimming removed 2 bases from V and 6 bases from J; junction bases left unmatched: 10. The CDR3: CATSDSRTSGQTQTQYF. CDR3 nucleotide sequence: TGTGCCACCAGTGATTCTCGGACTAGCGGGCAGACCCAGACCCAGTACTTC.

This clonotype was found a few times. V and J are TRBV27 and TRBJ2-7; D ambiguous. The CDR3 consists of 15 residues. Trimming took 3 bases from V and 1 from J, leaving 13 bases between them. The germline CDR1 and CDR2 sequences are MNHEY and SMNVEV (reference sequence). DNA for the CDR3: TGTGCCAGCAGTTTCGATCCTTTTGGATCCTACGAGCAGTACTTC. Translation gives CASSFDPFGSYEQYF.

This clonotype has only a few counts. This sequence joins TRBV5-4 and TRBJ2-7; the D is unclear. The germline V and J ends were trimmed by 4 bases and 4 bases, with 12 bases remaining between them. This CDR3 contains 13 residues. CDR1 is SGHNT, CDR2 YYREEE, per germline (reference sequence). The DNA for the CDR3 is TGTGCCAGCAGCACACCAGCTCGATACGAGCAGTACTTC. Its translation: CASSTPARYEQYF.

This clonotype was recorded at least ten times. The J gene is TRBJ2-5, the V gene TRBV7-9; perhaps TRBD2 as D (5 bases). V gave up 11 bases and J gave up 1 base, with 14 bases separating them. This CDR3 is built from 13 residues. Germline values: CDR1 SEHNR, CDR2 FQNEAQ (reference sequence). The CDR3 nucleotides are TGTGCCGGGCGCGTCGGGATCCAAGAGACCCAGTACTTC. Protein sequence: CAGRVGIQETQYF.

CDR3 sequence (DNA): TGTGCCAGCAGCCAAGATTCTGTACAGCGCCGTTATCAGCCCCAGCATTTT. Its protein product is CASSQDSVQRRYQPQHF. The V gene is TRBV4-2, the J gene TRBJ1-5; unclear D gene. V lost 0 bases to trimming and J lost 5 bases, with 17 bases between them. Per germline, CDR1 LGHNA and CDR2 YNFKEQ. This CDR3 is built from 17 residues.

This clonotype has just a few counts. This chain connects TRBV6-2 or TRBV6-3 to TRBJ2-7, with 7 bases that match TRBD2. Trimming took 6 bases from V and 1 from J; bases not matched to a gene: 3. The CDR3 loop spans 13 amino acids. Germline CDR1 and CDR2: MNHEY and SVGEGT. The CDR3 DNA follows: TGTGCCAGCAGGGATAGCGGGTCCTACGAGCAGTACTTC. This sequence encodes CASRDSGSYEQYF.

The J gene is TRBJ2-5, the V gene TRBV25-1, with a weak D call TRBD2 (5 bases). CDR1 and CDR2 from the germline V gene are MGHDK and SYGVNS. With 1 base removed from V and 9 bases from J, the gap between germline ends came to 12 bases. This CDR3 is built from 13 residues. The CDR3 is CASSESTGKAQYF. CDR3 DNA: TGTGCCAGCAGTGAATCGACGGGGAAGGCCCAGTACTTC.

This chain links TRBV3-1 with TRBJ1-1; 9 bases line up with TRBD1. CDR1 and CDR2 (germline): LGHDT, YNNKEL (reference sequence). The CDR3 consists of 14 residues. V shed 6 bases and J 6 bases; nucleotides not matched to a gene: 8. The CDR3 nucleotides are TGTGCCAGCAGGGATACAGGGGGCAGGTCTGAAGCTTTCTTT. This codes for CASRDTGGRSEAFF.

This clonotype was counted between two and nine times. The rearrangement links TRBV7-2 to TRBJ1-2, with 9 bases that match TRBD1. With V trimmed by 6 bases and J by 4 bases, 9 bases remained unmatched. Germline values: CDR1 SGHTA, CDR2 FQGNSA. The CDR3 loop spans 15 amino acids. In DNA, the CDR3 is TGTGCCAGCAGAACTACAGGGGGCGCCGGCTATGGCTACACCTTC. This codes for CASRTTGGAGYGYTF.

V is TRBV6-4 and J is TRBJ1-1; maybe TRBD1 (5 bases). V dropped 4 bases and J dropped 3 bases, with 9 bases sitting between them. Germline values: CDR1 MRHNA, CDR2 SNTAGT. The CDR3 is 13 amino acids. Written as DNA, the CDR3 is TGTGCCAGCAGTGGGGGCAGCGACACTGAAGCTTTCTTT. This sequence encodes CASSGGSDTEAFF.

In its sample, this clonotype was seen many times. The chain recombines TRBV20-1 with TRBJ2-3; TRBD2 aligns across 8 bases. The CDR3 extends over 14 amino acids. Trimming cost V 6 bases and J 1 base; bases outside gene matches: 6. Looked up from germline, CDR1 is DFQATT and CDR2 is SNEGSKA (reference sequence). CDR3 region: CSANAGGRTDTQYF. The DNA for the CDR3 is TGCAGTGCCAACGCGGGGGGTCGCACAGATACGCAGTATTTT.

The gene calls are TRBV29-1 and TRBJ2-4; D unclear. CDR1 and CDR2 from the germline V gene are SQVTM and ANQGSEA. V shed 4 bases and J shed 7 bases, with 14 bases lying between them. The CDR3 covers 13 residues. The CDR3 nucleotides read TGCAGCGTTGTCGCCCATTTTGGTAACATTCAGTACTTC. The encoded protein is CSVVAHFGNIQYF.

This clonotype was picked up many times. The chain uses TRBV2 and TRBJ2-1, with TRBD1 identical over 7 bases. CDR3 size: 14 residues. CDR1 SNHLY and CDR2 FYNNEI come from the germline V gene. V was clipped by 8 bases and J by 7 bases; unmatched bases: 11. CDR3 sequence reads: CASRPGQPGNEQFF. The CDR3, as DNA: TGTGCCAGCCGCCCGGGACAGCCCGGTAATGAGCAGTTCTTC.

The chain uses TRBV30 and TRBJ1-3; D is possibly TRBD1 (5 bases). V was clipped by 5 bases and J by 0 bases, with 14 bases between them. Germline V gives CDR1 GTSNPN, CDR2 SVGIG (reference sequence). CDR3 length: 15 amino acids. CDR3 protein: CAWCMVGGSGNTIYF. CDR3 DNA: TGTGCCTGGTGCATGGTGGGGGGCTCTGGAAACACCATATATTTT. Full variable domain (outside the CDR3, taken from reference TRBV30 and TRBJ1-3): SQTIHQWPATLVQPVGSPLSLECTVEGTSNPNLYWYRQAAGRGLQLLFYSVGIGQISSEVPQNLSASRPQDRQFILSSKKLLLSDSGFYLCAWCMVGGSGNTIYFGEGSWLTVV.